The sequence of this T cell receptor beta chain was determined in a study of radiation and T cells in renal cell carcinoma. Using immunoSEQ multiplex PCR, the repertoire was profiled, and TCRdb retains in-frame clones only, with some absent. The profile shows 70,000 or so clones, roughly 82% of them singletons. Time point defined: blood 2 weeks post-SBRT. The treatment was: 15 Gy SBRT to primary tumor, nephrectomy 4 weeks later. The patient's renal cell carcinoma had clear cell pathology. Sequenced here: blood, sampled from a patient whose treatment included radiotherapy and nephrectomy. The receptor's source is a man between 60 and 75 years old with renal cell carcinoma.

CDR3 DNA: TGTGCCAGTAGTATCACCTCCTACAATGAGCAGTTCTTC. This codes for CASSITSYNEQFF. The chain is built from TRBV19 and TRBJ2-1; no clear D. Trimming removed 3 bases from V and 0 bases from J, with 3 bases in between. CDR1 and CDR2 (germline): LNHDA, SQIVND (reference sequence). This CDR3 region has 13 residues.